The rows below give T cell receptor beta chains drawn from one sample of a study of blood T cell repertoires in COVID-19. The assay was immunoSEQ multiplex PCR, and TCRdb's table has in-frame clones only and misses some. The repertoire holds 160,000 or so clones, around 86% seen once, with 10% to 15% in the top ten. The sequenced material came from peripheral blood. All receptors come from a man in his 70s who had recovered from COVID-19. Each CDR3 is given with its conserved first and last residue. A D gene is named only where the DNA matches it firmly. Only part of the rows carry a size: once, few, many, or a class if the clone is expanded.

size	D	V	J	CDR3	DNA
.	.	TRBV2	TRBJ2-3	CASNLPATTDTQYF	TGTGCCAGCAATCTGCCAGCGACCACAGATACGCAGTATTTT
few	TRBD2	TRBV6-4	TRBJ2-1	CASSPSERESNEQFF	TGTGCCAGTTCGCCCAGCGAGCGGGAGAGCAATGAGCAGTTCTTC
.	TRBD1	TRBV5-4	TRBJ2-5	CASSPTAQGVQETQYF	TGTGCCAGCAGCCCGACGGCCCAGGGGGTCCAAGAGACCCAGTACTTC
.	.	TRBV7-9	TRBJ2-3	CASSPGLSSTDTQYF	TGTGCCAGCAGCCCCGGTCTGTCTAGCACAGATACGCAGTATTTT
.	.	TRBV5-4	TRBJ1-3	CASSPSFGGNSGNTIYF	TGTGCCAGCAGCCCAAGTTTCGGGGGAAACTCTGGAAACACCATATATTTT
.	TRBD2	TRBV12-3/TRBV12-4	TRBJ2-1	CASSPGLAGEQFF	TGTGCCAGCAGCCCGGGACTAGCGGGGGAGCAGTTCTTC
once	.	TRBV28	TRBJ2-1	CASSSSPGFEQFF	TGTGCCAGCAGTTCATCCCCGGGGTTTGAGCAGTTCTTC
.	TRBD2	TRBV10-3	TRBJ2-1	CAIGGGGMNNEQFF	TGTGCCATCGGGGGGGGAGGGATGAACAATGAGCAGTTCTTC
.	TRBD1	TRBV28	TRBJ1-6	CASSSPGQGVSPLHF	TGTGCCAGCAGTTCCCCGGGACAGGGAGTTTCACCCCTCCACTTT
once	TRBD2	TRBV5-1	TRBJ2-5	CASRHGTSGGPEETQYF	TGCGCCAGCAGACACGGGACTAGCGGGGGACCGGAAGAGACCCAGTACTTC
.	TRBD2	TRBV4-2	TRBJ2-7	CASSESGAAPYEQYF	TGTGCCAGCAGCGAAAGCGGGGCAGCGCCCTACGAGCAGTACTTC
once	TRBD1	TRBV7-3	TRBJ1-3	CASSSGQGTGNTIYF	TGTGCCAGCAGCTCGGGACAGGGAACTGGAAACACCATATATTTT
.	TRBD2	TRBV5-1	TRBJ2-3	CASSLALSGLADTQYF	TGCGCCAGCAGCTTGGCACTTAGCGGGTTAGCAGATACGCAGTATTTT
.	TRBD2	TRBV3-1/TRBV3-2	TRBJ2-1	CASRKTSGRLNEQFF	TGTGCCAGCAGGAAGACTAGCGGGAGGCTTAATGAGCAGTTCTTC
.	TRBD1	TRBV3-1/TRBV3-2	TRBJ1-4	CASSPNRGGNEKLFF	TGTGCCAGCAGCCCGAACAGGGGAGGTAATGAAAAACTGTTTTTT
.	.	TRBV3-1/TRBV3-2	TRBJ2-3	CASSPAERSTQYF	TGTGCCAGCAGCCCCGCCGAGCGGAGCACGCAGTATTTT
once	TRBD2	TRBV2	TRBJ2-1	CASSEGTSGEQFF	TGTGCCAGCAGTGAAGGGACTAGCGGGGAGCAGTTCTTC
.	TRBD2	TRBV4-1	TRBJ2-3	CASSQGVAGGGPDTQYF	TGCGCCAGCAGCCAAGGGGTAGCGGGAGGGGGCCCAGATACGCAGTATTTT
.	TRBD2	TRBV19	TRBJ2-1	CASSMPSGLYNEQFF	TGTGCCAGTAGTATGCCTAGCGGGCTTTACAATGAGCAGTTCTTC
.	TRBD1	TRBV18	TRBJ2-7	CASSLLQGAGEQYF	TGTGCCAGCTCGCTCCTACAGGGGGCGGGCGAGCAGTACTTC
.	.	TRBV6-1	TRBJ1-1	CASSGLGGYMNTEAFF	TGTGCCAGCAGTGGTCTGGGGGGGTATATGAACACTGAAGCTTTCTTT
few	.	TRBV24-1	TRBJ2-7	CATSTSLGGTPYEQYF	TGTGCCACCAGTACCTCCCTTGGAGGGACCCCCTACGAGCAGTACTTC
few	.	TRBV5-1	TRBJ2-3	CASSYRTVSTDTQYF	TGCGCCAGCAGTTACCGGACAGTGAGCACAGATACGCAGTATTTT
.	.	TRBV10-3	TRBJ1-5	CAISPTIGASNQPQHF	TGTGCCATCAGTCCCACAATCGGAGCTAGCAATCAGCCCCAGCATTTT
.	.	TRBV9	TRBJ2-2	CASSVNPQRAAGELFF	TGTGCCAGCAGCGTTAATCCCCAGCGGGCGGCTGGGGAGCTGTTTTTT
.	.	TRBV19	TRBJ2-2	CASSGYLSRTGELFF	TGTGCCAGTAGTGGTTACTTAAGTCGCACCGGGGAGCTGTTTTTT
.	TRBD1	TRBV9	TRBJ1-2	CASSVLDRGDYGYTF	TGTGCCAGCAGCGTCCTGGACAGGGGGGACTATGGCTACACCTTC
.	TRBD1	TRBV25-1	TRBJ2-2	CASSERDSPGPGELFF	TGTGCCAGCAGTGAAAGGGACAGCCCTGGACCCGGGGAGCTGTTTTTT
.	.	TRBV2	TRBJ2-1	CASRTDGQVGGEQFF	TGTGCCAGCAGGACCGATGGGCAGGTTGGTGGTGAGCAGTTCTTC
.	.	TRBV9	TRBJ2-1	CASSVGTVYNEQFF	TGTGCCAGCAGCGTAGGGACAGTCTACAATGAGCAGTTCTTC
.	TRBD2	TRBV28	TRBJ2-2	CASSFGLAANTGELFF	TGTGCCAGCAGTTTTGGGCTAGCGGCGAACACCGGGGAGCTGTTTTTT
once	.	TRBV6-1	TRBJ1-1	CASSEAAPNTEAFF	TGTGCCAGCAGTGAAGCGGCCCCGAACACTGAAGCTTTCTTT
few	.	TRBV27	TRBJ2-7	CASSTIASSSYEQYF	TGTGCCAGCAGTACAATAGCCTCGAGCTCCTACGAGCAGTACTTC
.	.	TRBV15	TRBJ1-4	CATSPPGTTNEKLFF	TGTGCCACCAGCCCACCGGGAACAACTAATGAAAAACTGTTTTTT
.	TRBD1	TRBV28	TRBJ1-5	CASSLRDRYNQPQHF	TGTGCCAGCAGTTTACGGGACAGGTATAATCAGCCCCAGCATTTT
.	TRBD2	TRBV6-5	TRBJ2-1	CASRISGRSYNEQFF	TGTGCCAGCAGAATTAGCGGGAGATCCTACAATGAGCAGTTCTTC
.	.	TRBV2	TRBJ2-1	CASMKDTTTLYNEQFF	TGTGCCAGCATGAAGGACACCACAACTCTCTACAATGAGCAGTTCTTC
.	.	TRBV19	TRBJ1-1	CASSIGGYMNTEAFF	TGTGCCAGTAGTATCGGGGGGTACATGAACACTGAAGCTTTCTTT
.	TRBD1	TRBV5-6	TRBJ2-7	CASSLGLRDRDYEQYF	TGTGCCAGCAGCTTGGGACTCCGAGACAGGGACTACGAGCAGTACTTC
.	TRBD1	TRBV6-5	TRBJ2-7	CASSRRDSGRYEQYF	TGTGCCAGCAGCCGCCGGGACAGTGGTAGATACGAGCAGTACTTC
.	TRBD1	TRBV9	TRBJ1-5	CASSSTGGNQPQHF	TGTGCCAGCAGCTCCACAGGGGGCAATCAGCCCCAGCATTTT
few	.	TRBV5-1	TRBJ2-2	CASSSRGISNTGELFF	TGCGCCAGCAGCTCGCGGGGCATCTCGAACACCGGGGAGCTGTTTTTT